The 5 T cell receptor beta chains below were found in one sample sequenced in a study of blood T cell repertoires in COVID-19. Sequencing was performed with immunoSEQ multiplex PCR; in TCRdb, only in-frame clones are kept and a portion is missing. Here the sample spans over 65,000 clones, 80% to 95% being singletons. Sequenced input: peripheral blood. All receptors come from a woman aged 80 or older with acute or convalescent COVID-19.

The rearrangement uses TRBV5-5 and TRBJ1-6; D call uncertain. The V end lost 2 bases, the J end lost 7 bases, and 10 bases lay between the germline ends. This CDR3 spans 14 amino acids. Germline V gene sequence: CDR1 SGHKS, CDR2 YYEKEE (reference sequence). This CDR3 is CASSFEGENSPLHF. In nucleotides, the CDR3 is TGTGCCAGCAGCTTTGAGGGTGAAAATTCACCCCTCCACTTT. Full variable domain (remainder filled in from reference TRBV5-5 and TRBJ1-6): DAGVTQSPTHLIKTRGQQVTLRCSPISGHKSVSWYQQVLGQGPQFIFQYYEKEERGRGNFPDRFSARQFPNYSSELNVNALLLGDSALYLCASSFEGENSPLHFGNGTRLTVT.

The rearrangement joins TRBV5-1 to TRBJ1-4; 7 bases agree with TRBD1. CDR1 and CDR2 (germline): SGHRS, YFSETQ. This CDR3 region has 14 residues. J lost 4 bases, V lost 3 bases, and 3 bases had no gene match. The CDR3 reads CASSSGTDNEKLFF. The CDR3 bases are TGCGCCAGCAGCTCGGGGACAGATAATGAAAAACTGTTTTTT.

V gene TRBV3-1 (or the pseudogene TRBV3-2) combines with J gene TRBJ1-2, with a possible D match to TRBD1 (6 bases). The ends were cut back, 3 bases at V and 8 bases at J, with 10 bases in the middle. The CDR3 covers 12 residues. Germline CDR1 LGHDT, CDR2 YNNKEL (reference sequence). The CDR3 region has the DNA TGTGCCAGCAGCCAGCGCGGACAGGGCTACACCTTC. This gives the protein CASSQRGQGYTF.

This clone was counted once. The V call is TRBV5-1, the J call TRBJ1-2; D is possibly TRBD1 (6 bases). With 3 bases removed from V and 5 bases from J, the gap between germline ends came to 14 bases. Germline CDR1 and CDR2: SGHRS and YFSETQ. The CDR3 is 14 amino acids. CDR3 amino acids: CASSSGGAGYGYTF. In nucleotides, the CDR3 is TGCGCCAGCAGCTCTGGGGGCGCCGGGTATGGCTACACCTTC.

The V call is TRBV11-2, the J call TRBJ2-3; tentatively, D is TRBD1 (6 bases). The CDR3 totals 16 residues. In germline, CDR1 is SGHAT, CDR2 FQNNGV. V was shortened by 1 base and J by 1 base, with 12 bases between the two germline ends. In nucleotides, the CDR3 is TGTGCCAGCAGCTTAGTACAGGGTGGGGGCACAGATACGCAGTATTTT. This translates into CASSLVQGGGTDTQYF.